This note documents a single T cell receptor (beta chain) sequence. Trimming removed 8 bases from V and 6 bases from J; junction bases left unmatched: 15. CDR1 and CDR2 (germline): SQVTM, ANQGSEA. The CDR3 has 16 amino acids. The record originates from a study of blood T cell repertoires in COVID-19. Overall study context: The analysed material was cDNA or gDNA that came from T cells, B-cell-depleted T cells, or PBMCs.

Authors' data handling: Nucleated cell number was recorded as an estimate derived from reference gene primer amplification. Sequenced by immunoSEQ multiplex PCR; TCRdb stores in-frame clones only, minus some. V and J calls plus clone size are reproduced from that table; the DNA served to infer D and trimming. The sample shows over 200,000 clones, more than 70% of them seen only once. The sequence was collected from a woman aged 60-75 years with acute or convalescent COVID-19. The rearrangement uses TRBV29-1 and TRBJ2-2; 10 positions match TRBD2. Sequencing was performed on peripheral blood. CDR3 in DNA: TGCAGCATAAAAAGAGGGACTAGCGTAATGTCCGGGGAGCTGTTTTTT. Protein product: CSIKRGTSVMSGELFF.